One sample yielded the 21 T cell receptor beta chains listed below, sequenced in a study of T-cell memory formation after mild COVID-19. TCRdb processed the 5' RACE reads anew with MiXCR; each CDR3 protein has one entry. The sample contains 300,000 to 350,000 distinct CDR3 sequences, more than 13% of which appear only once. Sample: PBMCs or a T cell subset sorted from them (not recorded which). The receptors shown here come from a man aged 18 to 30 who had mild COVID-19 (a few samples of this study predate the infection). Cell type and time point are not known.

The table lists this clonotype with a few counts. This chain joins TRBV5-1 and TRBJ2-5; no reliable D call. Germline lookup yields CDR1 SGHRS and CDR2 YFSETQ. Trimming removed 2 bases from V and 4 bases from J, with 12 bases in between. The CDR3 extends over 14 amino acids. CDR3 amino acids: CASSFGSGRETQYF. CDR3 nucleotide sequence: TGCGCCAGCAGCTTTGGTTCCGGCCGAGAGACCCAGTACTTC.

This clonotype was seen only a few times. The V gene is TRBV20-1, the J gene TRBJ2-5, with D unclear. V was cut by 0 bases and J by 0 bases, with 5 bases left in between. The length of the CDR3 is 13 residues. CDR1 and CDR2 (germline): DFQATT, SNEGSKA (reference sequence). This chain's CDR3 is CSARDRYQETQYF. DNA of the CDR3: TGCAGTGCTAGAGATCGGTACCAAGAGACCCAGTACTTC.

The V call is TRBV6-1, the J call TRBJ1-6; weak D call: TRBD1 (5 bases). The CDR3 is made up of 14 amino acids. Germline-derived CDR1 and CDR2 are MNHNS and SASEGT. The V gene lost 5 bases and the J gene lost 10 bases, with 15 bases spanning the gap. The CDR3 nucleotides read TGTGCCAGCAGTCTGTCGGGGGTGGGCTCACCCCTCCACTTT. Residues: CASSLSGVGSPLHF.

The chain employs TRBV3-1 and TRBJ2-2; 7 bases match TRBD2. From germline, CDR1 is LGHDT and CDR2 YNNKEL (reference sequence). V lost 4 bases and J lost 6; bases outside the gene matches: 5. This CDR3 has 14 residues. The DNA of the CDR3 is TGTGCCAGCAGCCTTCAGGGAGGGTCCGGGGAGCTGTTTTTT. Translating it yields CASSLQGGSGELFF.

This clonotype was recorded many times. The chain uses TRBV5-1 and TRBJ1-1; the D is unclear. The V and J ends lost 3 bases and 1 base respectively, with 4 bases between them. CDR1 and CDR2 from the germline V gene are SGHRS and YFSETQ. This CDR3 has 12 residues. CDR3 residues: CASSSANTEAFF. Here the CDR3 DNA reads TGCGCCAGCAGCTCAGCGAACACTGAAGCTTTCTTT.

CDR3 residues: CASSVGGGQDTQYF. CDR3 bases: TGTGCCAGCAGCGTAGGTGGGGGCCAAGATACGCAGTATTTT. The V call is TRBV9, the J call TRBJ2-3, with a weak D call TRBD1 (6 bases). Trimming took off 0 bases at V and 5 bases at J, with 10 bases between the two ends. Looked up from germline, CDR1 is SGDLS and CDR2 is YYNGEE. This CDR3 is built from 14 residues.

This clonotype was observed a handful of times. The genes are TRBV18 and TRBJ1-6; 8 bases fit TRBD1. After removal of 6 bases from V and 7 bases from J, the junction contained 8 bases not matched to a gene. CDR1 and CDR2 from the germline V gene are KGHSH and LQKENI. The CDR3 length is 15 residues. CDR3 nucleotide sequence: TGTGCCAGCTCTCCTGGACAGGGCCAGAATTCACCCCTCCACTTT. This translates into CASSPGQGQNSPLHF.

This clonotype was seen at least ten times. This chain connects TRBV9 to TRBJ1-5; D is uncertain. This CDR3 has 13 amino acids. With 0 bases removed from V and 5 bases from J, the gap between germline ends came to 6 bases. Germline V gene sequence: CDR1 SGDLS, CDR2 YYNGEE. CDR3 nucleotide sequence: TGTGCCAGCAGCGTAGGGGTGGATCAGCCCCAGCATTTT. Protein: CASSVGVDQPQHF.

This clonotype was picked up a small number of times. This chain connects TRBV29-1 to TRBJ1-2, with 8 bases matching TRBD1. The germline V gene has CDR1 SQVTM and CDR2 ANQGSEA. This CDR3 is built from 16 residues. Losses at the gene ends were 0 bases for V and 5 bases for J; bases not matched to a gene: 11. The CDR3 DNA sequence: TGCAGCGTTGAAGACCCGGACAGGGTTCGGGGTTATGGCTACACCTTC. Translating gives CSVEDPDRVRGYGYTF.

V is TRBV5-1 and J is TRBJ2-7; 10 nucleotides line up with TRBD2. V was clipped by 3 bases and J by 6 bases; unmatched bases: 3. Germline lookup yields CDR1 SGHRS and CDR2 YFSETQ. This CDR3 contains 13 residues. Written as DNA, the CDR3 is TGCGCCAGCAGCTCGGAGCGGGGGGGCGAGCAGTACGTC. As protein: CASSSERGGEQYV.

The CDR3 reads CASSPNSQGAQETQYF. CDR3 nucleotides: TGTGCCAGCTCACCGAATAGCCAGGGGGCACAAGAGACCCAGTACTTC. V and J are TRBV18 and TRBJ2-5; 8 bases fit TRBD1. With V trimmed by 3 bases and J by 2 bases, 8 bases remained unmatched. CDR1 and CDR2 (germline): KGHSH, LQKENI. The CDR3 runs 16 residues.

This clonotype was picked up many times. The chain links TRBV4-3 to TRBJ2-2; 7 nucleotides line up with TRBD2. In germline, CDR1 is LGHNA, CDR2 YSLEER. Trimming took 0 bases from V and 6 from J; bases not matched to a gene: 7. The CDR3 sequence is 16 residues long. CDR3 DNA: TGCGCCAGCAGCCAAGATCCCGGACTAGAGGCCGGGGAGCTGTTTTTT. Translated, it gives CASSQDPGLEAGELFF.

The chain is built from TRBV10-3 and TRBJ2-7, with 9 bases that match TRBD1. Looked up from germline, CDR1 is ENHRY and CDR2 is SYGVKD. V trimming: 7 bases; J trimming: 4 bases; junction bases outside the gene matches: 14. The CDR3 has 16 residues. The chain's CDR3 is CAINAPWDRDRYEQYV. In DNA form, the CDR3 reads TGTGCCATCAACGCCCCTTGGGACAGGGACAGGTACGAGCAGTACGTC.

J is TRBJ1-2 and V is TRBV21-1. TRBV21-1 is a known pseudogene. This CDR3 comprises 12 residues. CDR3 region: CASGGFFYGYTF. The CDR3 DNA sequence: TGTGCCAGCGGAGGATTTTTCTATGGCTACACCTTC.

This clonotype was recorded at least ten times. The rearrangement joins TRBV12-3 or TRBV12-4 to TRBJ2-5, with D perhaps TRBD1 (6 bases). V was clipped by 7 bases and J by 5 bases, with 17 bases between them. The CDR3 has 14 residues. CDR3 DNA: TGTGCCAGCACTCTTAGGTCAGGGGTTGAGACCCAGTACTTC. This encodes CASTLRSGVETQYF.

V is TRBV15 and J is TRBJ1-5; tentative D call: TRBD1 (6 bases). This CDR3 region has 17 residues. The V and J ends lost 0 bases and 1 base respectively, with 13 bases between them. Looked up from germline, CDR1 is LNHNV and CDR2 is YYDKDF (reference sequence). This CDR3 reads CATSRDLRQASNQPQHF. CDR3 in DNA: TGTGCCACCAGCAGAGATCTCAGACAGGCGAGCAATCAGCCCCAGCATTTT.

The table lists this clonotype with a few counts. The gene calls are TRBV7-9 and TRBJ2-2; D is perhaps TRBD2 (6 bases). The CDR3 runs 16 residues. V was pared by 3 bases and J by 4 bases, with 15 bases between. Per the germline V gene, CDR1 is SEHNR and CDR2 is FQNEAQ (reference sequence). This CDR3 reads CASSFGAGYVTGELFF. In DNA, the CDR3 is TGTGCCAGCAGCTTTGGGGCGGGGTACGTCACCGGGGAGCTGTTTTTT.

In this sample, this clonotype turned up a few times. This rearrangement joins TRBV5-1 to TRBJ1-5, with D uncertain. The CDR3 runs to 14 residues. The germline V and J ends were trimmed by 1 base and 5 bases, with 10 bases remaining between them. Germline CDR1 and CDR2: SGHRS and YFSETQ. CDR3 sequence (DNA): TGCGCCAGCAGCTTGACCCCGGGAGATCAGCCCCAGCATTTT. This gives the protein CASSLTPGDQPQHF.

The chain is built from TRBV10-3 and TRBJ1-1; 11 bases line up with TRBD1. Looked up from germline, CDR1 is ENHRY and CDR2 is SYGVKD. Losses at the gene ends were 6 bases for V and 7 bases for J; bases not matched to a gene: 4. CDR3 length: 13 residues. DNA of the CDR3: TGTGCCATCAGAGGACAGGGGGCCTTTGAAGCTTTCTTT. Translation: CAIRGQGAFEAFF.

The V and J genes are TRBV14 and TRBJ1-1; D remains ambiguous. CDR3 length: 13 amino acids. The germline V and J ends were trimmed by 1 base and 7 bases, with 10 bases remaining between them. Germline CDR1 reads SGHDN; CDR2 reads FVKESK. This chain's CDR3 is CASSQALPGEAFF. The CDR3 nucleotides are TGTGCCAGCAGCCAAGCGTTACCCGGTGAAGCTTTCTTT.

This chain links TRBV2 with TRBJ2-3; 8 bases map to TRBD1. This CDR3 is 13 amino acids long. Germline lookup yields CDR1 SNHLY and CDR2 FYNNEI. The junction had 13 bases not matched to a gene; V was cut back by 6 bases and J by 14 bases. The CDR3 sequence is CASSPEDRVPPYF. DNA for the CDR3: TGTGCCAGCAGCCCCGAGGACAGGGTCCCCCCGTATTTT.